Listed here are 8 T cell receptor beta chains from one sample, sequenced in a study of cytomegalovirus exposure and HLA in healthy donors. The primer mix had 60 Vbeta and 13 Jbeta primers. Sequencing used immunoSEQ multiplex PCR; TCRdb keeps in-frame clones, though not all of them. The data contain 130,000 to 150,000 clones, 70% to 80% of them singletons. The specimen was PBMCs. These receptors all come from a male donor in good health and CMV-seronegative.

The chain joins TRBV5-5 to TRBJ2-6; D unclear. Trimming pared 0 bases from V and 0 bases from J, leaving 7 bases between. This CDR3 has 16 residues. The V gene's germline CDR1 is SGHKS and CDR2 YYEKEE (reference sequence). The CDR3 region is CASSLDPSSGANVLTF. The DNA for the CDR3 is TGTGCCAGCAGCTTGGACCCGAGCTCTGGGGCCAACGTCCTGACTTTC.

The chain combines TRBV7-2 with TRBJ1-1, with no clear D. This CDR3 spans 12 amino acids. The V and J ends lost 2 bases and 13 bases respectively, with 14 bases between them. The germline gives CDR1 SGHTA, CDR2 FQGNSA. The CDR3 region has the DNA TGTGCCAGCAGCTTAAGAGGGAGTCGGGTTTTCTTT. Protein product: CASSLRGSRVFF.

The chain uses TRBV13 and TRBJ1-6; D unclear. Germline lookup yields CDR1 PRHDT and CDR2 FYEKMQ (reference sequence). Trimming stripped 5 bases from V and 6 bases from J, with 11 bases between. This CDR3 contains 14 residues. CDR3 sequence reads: CASSPREANSPLHF. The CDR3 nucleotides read TGTGCCAGCAGCCCCCGCGAGGCTAATTCACCCCTCCACTTT.

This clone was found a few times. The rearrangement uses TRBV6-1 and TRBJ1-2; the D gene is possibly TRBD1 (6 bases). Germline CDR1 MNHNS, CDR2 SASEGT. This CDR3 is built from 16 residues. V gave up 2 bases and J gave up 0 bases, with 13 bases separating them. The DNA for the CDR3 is TGTGCCAGCAGTGAACTCCCCCCAGGGGCTAACTATGGCTACACCTTC. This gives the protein CASSELPPGANYGYTF.

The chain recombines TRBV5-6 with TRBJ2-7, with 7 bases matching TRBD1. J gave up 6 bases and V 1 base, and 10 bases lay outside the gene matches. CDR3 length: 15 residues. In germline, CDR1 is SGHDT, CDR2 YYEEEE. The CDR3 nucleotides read TGTGCCAGCAGCTTGAGAAGGGCAGGGGGTGGCGAGCAGTACTTC. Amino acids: CASSLRRAGGGEQYF.

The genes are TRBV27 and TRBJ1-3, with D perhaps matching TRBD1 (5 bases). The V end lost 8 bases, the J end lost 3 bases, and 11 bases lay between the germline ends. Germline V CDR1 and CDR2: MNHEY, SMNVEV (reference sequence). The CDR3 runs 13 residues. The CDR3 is CASQAGGGNTIYF. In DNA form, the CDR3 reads TGTGCCAGCCAGGCGGGGGGTGGAAACACCATATATTTT.

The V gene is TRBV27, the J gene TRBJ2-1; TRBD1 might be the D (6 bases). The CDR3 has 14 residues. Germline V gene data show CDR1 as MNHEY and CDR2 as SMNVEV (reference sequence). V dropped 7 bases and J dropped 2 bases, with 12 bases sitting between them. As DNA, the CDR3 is TGTGCCAGCAACGAGGGGACAACCTACAATGAGCAGTTCTTC. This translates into CASNEGTTYNEQFF.

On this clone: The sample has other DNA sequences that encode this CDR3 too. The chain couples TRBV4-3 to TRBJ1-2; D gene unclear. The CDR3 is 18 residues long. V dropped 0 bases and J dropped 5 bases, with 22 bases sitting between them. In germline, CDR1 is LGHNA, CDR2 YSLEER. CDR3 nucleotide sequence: TGCGCCAGCAGCCAAGAGGTGGTGGAGGAAATCCGGGTTTATGGCTACACCTTC. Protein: CASSQEVVEEIRVYGYTF.